The subject of this entry is one T cell receptor beta chain. The source of the sample is a study of control samples from healthy donors and cancer patients. Sequencing used immunoSEQ multiplex PCR; TCRdb keeps in-frame clones, though not all of them. The sample lists 150,000 or so clones, about 94% occurring once. Trimming shortened V by 4 bases and J by 1 base, and 16 bases separated the two germline ends. This CDR3 comprises 16 residues. Germline V gene data show CDR1 as KGHSH and CDR2 as LQKENI. V is TRBV18 and J is TRBJ1-1; D is unresolved. This sequence originates from a man between 60 and 75 years old with colorectal cancer. The sample consisted of PBMCs. The CDR3 loop reads CASSQSSVPENTEAFF. For the CDR3, the DNA is TGTGCCAGCTCACAATCTTCGGTACCCGAGAACACTGAAGCTTTCTTT. Filled out from reference TRBV18 and TRBJ1-1, the complete variable domain reads NAGVMQNPRHLVRRRGQEARLRCSPMKGHSHVYWYRQLPEEGLKFMVYLQKENIIDESGMPKERFSAEFPKEGPSILRIQQVVRGDSAAYFCASSQSSVPENTEAFFGQGTRLTVV.